The 21 T cell receptor beta chains presented below share a single source sample, sequenced in a study of shared clonotypes between healthy human individuals. Assay: immunoSEQ multiplex PCR; the TCRdb copy retains only in-frame clones and omits some. This sample yields approximately 1.1 million clones, of which 70% to 80% are seen a single time; 0.5% to 0.6% belongs to the top ten. Sample: memory CD4+ T cells from PBMCs. Stated subset: CD45RA-negative fraction. These receptors came from a man younger than 35 in good health. Some clones in this sample may be carry-over from other donors' samples.

The chain combines TRBV7-7 with TRBJ2-1, with 11 bases fitting TRBD2. The CDR3 loop spans 15 amino acids. The junction had 7 bases not matched to a gene; V was cut back by 3 bases and J by 9 bases. Germline V gene sequence: CDR1 SSHAT, CDR2 FNYEAQ (reference sequence). CDR3: CASSFGTSGRSEQFF. As DNA, the CDR3 is TGTGCCAGCAGCTTCGGGACTAGCGGACGGAGTGAGCAGTTCTTC. The whole variable domain, filled in from reference TRBV7-7 and TRBJ2-1, reads GAGVSQSPRYKVTKRGQDVTLRCDPISSHATLYWYQQALGQGPEFLTYFNYEAQPDKSGLPSDRFSAERPEGSISTLTIQRTEQRDSAMYRCASSFGTSGRSEQFFGPGTRLTVL.

This chain joins TRBV7-2 and TRBJ2-1, with D possibly TRBD1 on 5 matching bases. In germline, CDR1 is SGHTA, CDR2 FQGNSA. V lost 4 bases, J lost 0 bases, and 13 bases lay in between. The CDR3 contains 16 residues. For the CDR3, the DNA is TGTGCCAGCAGCTCCCAGGGCCCCCGCTCCTACAATGAGCAGTTCTTC. It is translated as CASSSQGPRSYNEQFF.

This chain links TRBV28 with TRBJ2-7, with 7 positions matching TRBD1. Germline loops: CDR1 MDHEN, CDR2 SYDVKM. There are 15 residues in the CDR3. V dropped 1 base and J dropped 6; count of bases not matched to a gene: 9. The DNA for the CDR3 is TGTGCCAGCAGTTTATTATGGCAGGGGGTGGTCGAGCAGTACTTC. Translated, it gives CASSLLWQGVVEQYF.

The rearrangement links TRBV28 to TRBJ1-1, with unresolved D. V was trimmed by 6 bases and J by 11 bases, leaving 16 bases between them. This CDR3 comprises 12 residues. In germline, CDR1 is MDHEN, CDR2 SYDVKM. CDR3 sequence: CASSSRARSAFF. The CDR3 DNA is TGTGCCAGCAGCTCCCGGGCCCGATCGGCTTTCTTT.

The chain combines TRBV18 with TRBJ1-3; D gene unclear. V was shortened by 6 bases and J by 4 bases, with 10 bases between the two germline ends. The CDR3 totals 13 residues. CDR1 KGHSH and CDR2 LQKENI come from the germline V gene. The CDR3 DNA follows: TGTGCCAGCTCCCCGGATTGGGGAAACACCATATATTTT. Its protein is CASSPDWGNTIYF.

The chain links TRBV7-9 to TRBJ2-1, with 10 bases identical to TRBD2. J was trimmed by 7 bases and V by 2 bases; bases with no gene match: 8. The CDR3 runs 16 residues. Germline V CDR1 and CDR2: SEHNR, FQNEAQ (reference sequence). This CDR3 is CASSLSSGRAGNEQFF. The CDR3 DNA reads TGTGCCAGCAGCTTATCAAGCGGGAGGGCCGGAAATGAGCAGTTCTTC. Based on the CDR3 plus reference TRBV7-9 and TRBJ2-1, the full variable domain is DTGVSQNPRHKITKRGQNVTFRCDPISEHNRLYWYRQTLGQGPEFLTYFQNEAQLEKSRLLSDRFSAERPKGSFSTLEIQRTEQGDSAMYLCASSLSSGRAGNEQFFGPGTRLTVL.

This chain links TRBV2 with TRBJ2-7, with unresolved D. The germline gives CDR1 SNHLY, CDR2 FYNNEI. Trimming pared 4 bases from V and 0 bases from J, leaving 10 bases between. The CDR3 extends over 14 amino acids. The DNA for the CDR3 is TGTGCCAGCAGTGGAACCAGGAGCTCCTACGAGCAGTACTTC. It codes for CASSGTRSSYEQYF.

This chain links TRBV9 with TRBJ1-4; a possible D gene is TRBD1 (5 bases). The CDR3 contains 15 residues. V was cut by 0 bases and J by 6 bases, with 12 bases left in between. CDR1 and CDR2 (germline): SGDLS, YYNGEE. The CDR3 DNA reads TGTGCCAGCAGCGTAGTGGGGGGAGTGGATGAAAAACTGTTTTTT. Amino acids: CASSVVGGVDEKLFF.

The chain recombines TRBV5-4 with TRBJ2-5; 13 bases are a match to TRBD2. The V gene end was trimmed by 4 bases and the J gene end by 3 bases; junction bases not matched to a gene: 3. This CDR3 spans 15 amino acids. From germline, CDR1 is SGHNT and CDR2 YYREEE (reference sequence). Written as DNA, the CDR3 is TGTGCCAGCAGCGCCGGACTAGCGGGAGAAGAGACCCAGTACTTC. Translation: CASSAGLAGEETQYF. Full variable domain (missing parts from reference TRBV5-4 and TRBJ2-5): ETGVTQSPTHLIKTRGQQVTLRCSSQSGHNTVSWYQQALGQGPQFIFQYYREEENGRGNFPPRFSGLQFPNYSSELNVNALELDDSALYLCASSAGLAGEETQYFGPGTRLLVL.

The chain uses TRBV4-2 and TRBJ1-3, with 7 bases identical to TRBD1. The trim removed 0 bases at V and 8 bases at J, leaving 7 bases unmatched. The germline gives CDR1 LGHNA, CDR2 YNFKEQ. The CDR3 has 15 amino acids. The CDR3 sequence: CASSQEARTGYTIYF. In nucleotides, the CDR3 is TGTGCCAGCAGCCAAGAGGCCCGGACAGGCTACACCATATATTTT.

The chain has TRBV6-5 and TRBJ1-4; tentative D call: TRBD1 (5 bases). Germline loops: CDR1 MNHEY, CDR2 SVGAGI. This CDR3 is built from 14 residues. V lost 6 bases, J lost 5 bases, and 13 bases lay in between. The CDR3 nucleotides are TGTGCCAGCAGACACGGGACTAAGAATGAAAAACTGTTTTTT. Residues: CASRHGTKNEKLFF.

The J gene is TRBJ1-5, the V gene TRBV30; perhaps TRBD1 as D (6 bases). The CDR3 is made up of 14 amino acids. V lost 5 bases and J lost 5, with 16 bases in between. CDR1 is GTSNPN, CDR2 SVGIG, per germline (reference sequence). In DNA form, the CDR3 reads TGTGCCTGGGGGGGACATCTCTATGATCAGCCCCAGCATTTT. Encoded protein: CAWGGHLYDQPQHF.

This clone was seen at least ten times. The CDR3 here is CASSLIFSLTSSTDTQYF. The CDR3 DNA reads TGTGCCAGCAGCTTGATCTTTAGCCTAACCTCTAGCACAGATACGCAGTATTTT. The chain combines TRBV5-6 with TRBJ2-3; D ambiguous. CDR1 SGHDT and CDR2 YYEEEE come from the germline V gene. CDR3 size: 18 residues. Trimming took 1 base from V and 0 from J, leaving 18 bases between them. Full variable domain (missing parts from reference TRBV5-6 and TRBJ2-3): DAGVTQSPTHLIKTRGQQVTLRCSPKSGHDTVSWYQQALGQGPQFIFQYYEEEERQRGNFPDRFSGHQFPNYSSELNVNALLLGDSALYLCASSLIFSLTSSTDTQYFGPGTRLTVL.

This sequence joins TRBV2 and TRBJ2-2, with D perhaps matching TRBD2 (5 bases). The CDR3 contains 13 residues. V lost 7 bases and J lost 3, with 9 bases in between. CDR1 is SNHLY, CDR2 FYNNEI, per germline. The CDR3 DNA is TGTGCCAGCATAGGACTCTACACCGGGGAGCTGTTTTTT. It translates to CASIGLYTGELFF.

The CDR3 reads CASSSDRTGSNQPQHF. CDR3 bases: TGTGCCAGCAGTTCCGACAGGACTGGGAGCAATCAGCCCCAGCATTTT. The rearrangement links TRBV6-5 to TRBJ1-5, with a weak D call TRBD1 (6 bases). Germline CDR1 is MNHEY and CDR2 is SVGAGI. V was clipped by 4 bases and J by 1 base, with 14 bases between them. CDR3 size: 16 residues.

The chain employs TRBV29-1 and TRBJ2-7; TRBD2 matches 7 bases. V lost 6 bases, J lost 4 bases, and 12 bases stayed unmatched. This CDR3 has 14 amino acids. In germline, CDR1 is SQVTM, CDR2 ANQGSEA. Here the CDR3 DNA reads TGCAGCGTCCGCCTAGCGGAGGCCCTTTACGAGCAGTACTTC. Amino acid sequence: CSVRLAEALYEQYF.

A word on this clone: At one of its ends the junction is not consistent with the germline gene, which may arise from a read error. The sample contains more than one DNA sequence encoding this CDR3. The chain links TRBV30 to TRBJ1-2; D gene ambiguous. The germline gives CDR1 GTSNPN, CDR2 SVGIG (reference sequence). CDR3 length: 12 residues. The chain's CDR3 is CAWSRPTYGYTF. The DNA of the CDR3 is TGCGCCTGGAGTCGACCGACCTATGGCTACACCTTC.

This rearrangement joins TRBV4-1 to TRBJ2-3; 9 nucleotides line up with TRBD2. V lost 1 base and J lost 5; bases outside the gene matches: 13. The CDR3 consists of 18 residues. Germline V gene lookup returns CDR1 MGHRA and CDR2 YSYEKL. CDR3 sequence (DNA): TGCGCCAGCAGCCAAGGCTTGGGGCGGGAGGGCCTGAAAGATACGCAGTATTTT. It translates to CASSQGLGREGLKDTQYF.

This clone showed up just a few times. The chain uses TRBV19 and TRBJ2-7, with D possibly TRBD2 on 6 matching bases. Germline CDR1 is LNHDA and CDR2 is SQIVND (reference sequence). V lost 3 bases and J 2 bases, leaving 14 bases between the germline ends. This CDR3 is built from 15 residues. The CDR3 reads CASSMGRRGTYEQYF. The CDR3 bases are TGTGCCAGTAGTATGGGGAGGAGGGGTACCTACGAGCAGTACTTC.

This clone has a handful of counts. The chain is built from TRBV5-1 and TRBJ2-2, with 7 bases lining up with TRBD2. V shed 7 bases and J 5 bases; nucleotides not matched to a gene: 11. Germline V gene sequence: CDR1 SGHRS, CDR2 YFSETQ. This CDR3 comprises 15 residues. The CDR3 bases are TGCGCCAGCCTGTCGGGAGGTTTGGGTACCGGGGAGCTGTTTTTT. Translated, it gives CASLSGGLGTGELFF. Full variable domain (outside the CDR3, taken from reference TRBV5-1 and TRBJ2-2): KAGVTQTPRYLIKTRGQQVTLSCSPISGHRSVSWYQQTPGQGLQFLFEYFSETQRNKGNFPGRFSGRQFSNSRSEMNVSTLELGDSALYLCASLSGGLGTGELFFGEGSRLTVL.

On this clone itself: The identical CDR3 is also encoded by other nucleotide sequences in the sample. This sequence joins TRBV6-5 and TRBJ1-2; D is ambiguous. This CDR3 spans 14 amino acids. Germline-derived CDR1 and CDR2 are MNHEY and SVGAGI. V lost 2 bases and J 4 bases, leaving 11 bases between the germline ends. The CDR3 sequence: CASSYREGGYGYTF. CDR3 DNA sequence: TGTGCCAGCAGTTACCGGGAGGGCGGCTATGGCTACACCTTC.